The rows below give T cell receptor beta chains drawn from one sample of a study of cytomegalovirus exposure and HLA in healthy donors. TCRdb keeps only in-frame clones here, not all; method: immunoSEQ multiplex PCR. The sample contains 180,000 or so clones, 70% to 90% of which appear only once. Sequenced sample: PBMCs. The receptors come from a man aged 18 to 29 in good health and CMV-seropositive. CDR3s include the opening cysteine and the closing phenylalanine or tryptophan. A D gene is named only where the DNA matches it firmly. Only part of the rows carry a size: once, few, many, or a class if the clone is expanded.

clone size	D gene	V gene	J gene	CDR3 DNA	CDR3 protein
NA	TRBD2	TRBV7-2	TRBJ2-2	TGTGCCAGCAGCCCCGGAGCGGGGGGTGCCGCGAACACCGGGGAGCTGTTTTTT	CASSPGAGGAANTGELFF
NA	NA	TRBV11-2	TRBJ1-2	TGTGCCAGCCCGGCAGAGGGGGTCTATGGCTACACCTTC	CASPAEGVYGYTF
NA	TRBD2	TRBV27	TRBJ2-1	TGTGCCAGCAGGCCGGGGGGGCGAGTGGAGCAGTTCTTC	CASRPGGRVEQFF
NA	NA	TRBV4-2	TRBJ2-7	TGTGCCAGCGGGCCGCCCAGGGTTCCCTACGAGCAGTACTTC	CASGPPRVPYEQYF
NA	TRBD1	TRBV5-1	TRBJ1-4	TGCGCCAGCAGTCCGCCGGGGACAGGGGTTGGGGAAAAACTGTTTTTT	CASSPPGTGVGEKLFF
NA	NA	TRBV2	TRBJ2-6	TGTGCCAGCAGTGAATCGGGGTTTGGGGCCAACGTCCTGACTTTC	CASSESGFGANVLTF
NA	TRBD1	TRBV7-9	TRBJ1-2	TGTGCCAGCAGCTCGCCGGACAGGGAAGTCAATGGCTACACCTTC	CASSSPDREVNGYTF
NA	NA	TRBV11-2	TRBJ1-1	TGTGCCAGCCTATACGGGGAGATGGCTGAAGCTTTCTTT	CASLYGEMAEAFF
NA	TRBD1	TRBV7-9	TRBJ2-1	TGTGCCAGCAGCTTACGGACAGGGCTCCTCTCCTACAATGAGCAGTTCTTC	CASSLRTGLLSYNEQFF
NA	NA	TRBV7-6	TRBJ1-5	TGTGCCAGCAGCTTAGGGCAGGATCAGCCCCAGCATTTT	CASSLGQDQPQHF
few	TRBD1	TRBV28	TRBJ1-5	TGTGCCAGCAAATATAGACAGGGGAGCAATCAGCCCCAGCATTTT	CASKYRQGSNQPQHF
NA	NA	TRBV5-1	TRBJ2-5	TGCGCCAGCAGCTTGGACCCCCCGGGGTCTCAGGAGACCCAGTACTTC	CASSLDPPGSQETQYF
few	TRBD1	TRBV10-3	TRBJ1-2	TGTGCCATCAGTGAACCCGGGACAGGTTTCGGCTACACCTTC	CAISEPGTGFGYTF
NA	NA	TRBV27	TRBJ2-7	TGTGCCAGCAGGGAACAGGGTGGCGAGCAGTACTTC	CASREQGGEQYF
NA	TRBD1	TRBV7-6	TRBJ2-5	TGTGCCAGCAGCTTAGGGGACAGGACCCCAAATCAGGAGACCCAGTACTTC	CASSLGDRTPNQETQYF
NA	TRBD1	TRBV2	TRBJ2-7	TGTGCCAGCAGTATGGACAGGGGAGGCGAGCAGTACTTC	CASSMDRGGEQYF
NA	NA	TRBV7-9	TRBJ1-5	TGTGCCAGCAGCCTTGAGAGGCAGCCCCAGCATTTT	CASSLERQPQHF